This is a list of T cell receptor beta chains from one sample in a study of T cells after posttransplantation cyclophosphamide. Here immunoSEQ multiplex PCR was the method, and the copy in TCRdb shows in-frame clones only, minus some. This table has 6,500 to 8,000 clones, roughly three quarters appearing once. Input material: memory CD4+ T cells sorted from blood. The receptors stem from a woman aged 45-65 years in good health and a related stem cell transplant donor. CDR3s include the opening cysteine and the closing phenylalanine or tryptophan. D genes are given only for firm matches. Some rows mark clone size as missing; the rest say once, few, many or name a class of expanded clone.

TRBJ1-1 NA TRBV28 NA TGTGCCAGCAGTTCTTGGGAGGGCACTGAAGCTTTCTTT CASSSWEGTEAFF
TRBJ2-2 TRBD2 TRBV27 once TGTGCCAGCAGTTTACTAGCGGGAGGGAGCACCGGGGAGCTGTTTTTT CASSLLAGGSTGELFF
TRBJ2-7 TRBD1 TRBV5-5 NA TGTGCCAGCAGCGGCGGGACAGGTGGCGAGCAGTACTTC CASSGGTGGEQYF
TRBJ1-1 TRBD1 TRBV6-1 few TGTGCCAGCCTGAGGGGGCCAAGGGACACTGAAGCTTTCTTT CASLRGPRDTEAFF
TRBJ1-1 NA TRBV27 NA TGTGCCAGCAGTTTTCTACAGGGCGCCACCGAAGCTTTCTTT CASSFLQGATEAFF
TRBJ1-5 NA TRBV27 NA TGTGCCAGCAGTTCCCGACCAGGGAATCAGCCCCAGCATTTT CASSSRPGNQPQHF
TRBJ2-4 TRBD1 TRBV19 NA TGTGCCAGTAGTAGGGACAGGAACGAGAACATTCAGTACTTC CASSRDRNENIQYF
TRBJ2-1 TRBD2 TRBV4-1 NA TGCGCCAGCAGCCAAATAGCGGGATACAATGAGCAGTTCTTC CASSQIAGYNEQFF
TRBJ2-3 NA TRBV2 NA TGTGCCAGCAGGGACATCACAGATACGCAGTATTTT CASRDITDTQYF
TRBJ1-4 TRBD1 TRBV18 few TGTGCCAGCTCTCTAGGACAGGAGGATGAAAAACTGTTTTTT CASSLGQEDEKLFF
TRBJ2-3 NA TRBV10-3 NA TGTGCCATCAGTGGATCCGGGACAACAGATACGCAGTATTTT CAISGSGTTDTQYF
TRBJ2-4 NA TRBV18 few TGTGCCAGCTCACCCAGGGTTTACAAAAACATTCAGTACTTC CASSPRVYKNIQYF
TRBJ2-3 TRBD2 TRBV27 large TGTGCCAGCAGTTTACCTAGCGGGAGTGGTACAGATACGCAGTATTTT CASSLPSGSGTDTQYF
TRBJ2-6 TRBD1 TRBV9 NA TGTGCCAGCAGCCCCCCCGCCCCCGGGACAGGGTTTGCTGGGGCCAACGTCCTGACTTTC CASSPPAPGTGFAGANVLTF
TRBJ2-3 NA TRBV11-2 NA TGTGCCAGCAGCTTAGAGAGGGCGGCACAGGGTGGTAGCACAGATACGCAGTATTTT CASSLERAAQGGSTDTQYF
TRBJ2-7 TRBD2 TRBV5-1 NA TGCGCCAGCCAAGAGTCCGGACTAGCGGGAGACCACGAGCAGTACTTC CASQESGLAGDHEQYF
TRBJ2-5 TRBD2 TRBV30 NA TGTGCCTGGAGTGGTAGCGGGAGGGGGACCCAGTACTTC CAWSGSGRGTQYF
TRBJ2-7 TRBD2 TRBV5-1 few TGCGCCAGCAGCTTGGAGCGTGCAGGCGGGAGGAGGGAGCAGTACTTC CASSLERAGGRREQYF
TRBJ1-5 NA TRBV10-3 NA TGTGCCATCAGCCTACAGGAAAGCAATCAGCCCCAGCATTTT CAISLQESNQPQHF
TRBJ2-3 TRBD2 TRBV7-3 NA TGTGCCAGCAGCCGGTCACCGGGAGGGTCAGATACGCAGTATTTT CASSRSPGGSDTQYF
TRBJ2-7 TRBD1 TRBV7-8 few TGTGCCAGCAGCTTAAGGGACAGGGCCGTCGAGCAGTACTTC CASSLRDRAVEQYF
TRBJ2-3 NA TRBV27 NA TGTGCCAGCAGAGGCCAAGAGGACAGATCAAGCACAGATACGCAGTATTTT CASRGQEDRSSTDTQYF
TRBJ1-2 NA TRBV6-5 NA TGTGCCAGCAGTCCCTGGACAGAGAACTATGGCTACACCTTC CASSPWTENYGYTF
TRBJ2-7 TRBD2 TRBV7-6 NA TGTGCCAGCAGCTCTTATAGCGGGGGCTCCTACGAGCAGTACTTC CASSSYSGGSYEQYF
TRBJ2-1 TRBD2 TRBV7-2 NA TGTGCCAGCAGCTTAAAAAGCGGGGGATACAATGAGCAGTTCTTC CASSLKSGGYNEQFF
TRBJ2-5 NA TRBV11-2 NA TGTGCCAGCAGCGCCGAACAGGGTTTAGAGACCCAGTACTTC CASSAEQGLETQYF
TRBJ2-3 NA TRBV5-4 NA TGTGCCAGCAGCTTGTCGGCCTCGGGGAGGAGCACAGATACGCAGTATTTT CASSLSASGRSTDTQYF
TRBJ2-1 NA TRBV29-1 NA TGCAGCGTGGCCCGCACGAACAATGAGCAGTTCTTC CSVARTNNEQFF
TRBJ2-4 NA TRBV2 NA TGTGCCAGCAGCCAAAGGGCTAGCGAAAACATTCAGTACTTC CASSQRASENIQYF
TRBJ2-7 TRBD2 TRBV5-1 NA TGCGCCAGCAGCTTGATCCCGGGGGGCGAGCAGTACTTC CASSLIPGGEQYF
TRBJ1-5 NA TRBV19 NA TGTGCCAGTAGTAGTCCCTCGGGGTGGAGCAATCAGCCCCAGCATTTT CASSSPSGWSNQPQHF
TRBJ2-7 TRBD1 TRBV30 NA TGTGCCTGGGGCCGGGGACAGGGAATCTACGAGCAGTACTTC CAWGRGQGIYEQYF
TRBJ1-5 NA TRBV10-1 few TGCGCCAGCAGTGAGAGCCTGATTAGCAATCAGCCCCAGCATTTT CASSESLISNQPQHF